These 2 T cell receptor beta chains share one sample of origin, sequenced in a study of post-analysis software for immune sequencing data (dated by TCRdb to about 2015). These receptors are not linked to any known antigen. Here is what the overall study found, with its caveats: Significantly higher frequencies in patients than in controls were found for about 5 TRBV segments, including TRBV5-6, TRBV5-1 and TRBV20-1.

Library creation used PCR. TCRdb shows the sequencer as Illumina HiSeq 2500. Unique molecular identifiers were incorporated into TCR beta cDNA libraries to reduce PCR and sequencing biases. TCRdb's own reprocessing of the public reads used fastp at Q25 and MiXCR and kept productive beta chains. Entries are consolidated by CDR3 protein sequence, retaining the most common genes and DNA. The sample has 650,000 to 850,000 distinct CDR3 sequences on record, about 53% of them singletons. The ten largest clones represent 4.6% of the sample. Sequencing used blood. The receptor source for this set is a girl under 18 with multiple sclerosis.

The chain has TRBV29-1 and TRBJ2-1; D is possibly TRBD1 (6 bases). This CDR3 contains 12 residues. The V gene lost 6 bases and the J gene lost 10 bases, with 16 bases spanning the gap. Germline-derived CDR1 and CDR2 are SQVTM and ANQGSEA. CDR3 in DNA: TGCAGCGTGGTGAAGTGGGACACCGAGCAGTTCTTC. It codes for CSVVKWDTEQFF.

The V gene is TRBV5-1, the J gene TRBJ2-3; TRBD2 might be the D (5 bases). Trimming left V 2 bases short and J 4 bases short, with 14 bases between. The length of the CDR3 is 15 residues. Germline V lookup: CDR1 SGHRS, CDR2 YFSETQ. Here the CDR3 reads CASSFSGNVADTQYF. CDR3 DNA: TGCGCCAGCAGCTTTTCGGGGAACGTCGCAGATACGCAGTATTTT.